Reported below is one T cell receptor beta chain. The target antigen is unknown. The CDR3 extends over 14 amino acids. Germline CDR1 reads MNHEY; CDR2 reads SMNVEV (reference sequence). The V end lost 3 bases, the J end lost 0 bases, and 6 bases lay between the germline ends. In the PCR, 60 Vbeta and 13 Jbeta primers were used. TCRdb keeps only in-frame clones here, not all; method: immunoSEQ multiplex PCR. The table records 85,000 to 100,000 clones, more than 65% of them present only once. The data stem from a study of cytomegalovirus exposure and HLA in healthy donors. Study results and caveats: In vitro experiments confirmed that three CMV-associated chains were specific for CMV antigens. Within a later analysis, the majority of CMV-associated TCR beta chains appeared HLA-restricted.

The rearrangement joins TRBV27 to TRBJ1-3, with D tentatively TRBD1 (5 bases). The clonotype was recovered from a human donor in good health. The sequenced sample consisted of PBMCs. The CDR3 loop reads CASSLGGSGNTIYF. DNA of the CDR3: TGTGCCAGCAGTTTGGGGGGCTCTGGAAACACCATATATTTT.